This T cell receptor beta chain comes out of a study of blood T cell repertoires in COVID-19 (TCRdb year 2020). For the wider study: Samples covering the acute and convalescent phases of COVID-19 were provided by collaborators in the United States, Italy and Spain. The material from the prospective study consisted of cDNA or gDNA derived from T cells, B-cell-depleted T cells, or PBMCs. Deeply sampled blood TCRbeta repertoires from subjects exposed to, actively infected with, or recovered from COVID-19 were included in the dataset. The repertoires were made available in a free public database intended to serve as a resource for research on the immune response to SARS-CoV-2. The samples were drawn from two sources: the first 160 participants of the ongoing ImmuneRACE study, and 1,254 subjects contributed by 6 global collaborators. A de-identified subject ID, COVID-19 status, age in years and sex were almost always included in the sample metadata. HLA class I and class II types, where available, came from metadata supplied by the sample provider rather than from assay-based typing. General study outcomes and caveats: The amount of clinical and demographic metadata varied by source and participant and was provided uncurated.

A note on this clone: The clone's antigen remains unknown. Base qualities are not at hand, and no much larger clone is one base apart.

TCRbeta CDR3 regions were amplified from genomic DNA using the immunoSEQ Assay, a bias-controlled multiplex PCR. The study's own analysis went as follows. The number of nucleated cells in each sample was estimated from the amplification of reference gene primers within the assay. To quantify the absolute abundance of each unique TCRbeta CDR3 rearrangement, sequence reads were collapsed and filtered. Productive Simpson clonality was computed per sample as the square root of Simpson's diversity index over productive rearrangements. Not all clones reach the TCRdb copy of this immuneACCESS table, which keeps in-frame sequences only. Checked studies attribute under half of the gap to unresolved V genes and leave the rest unexplained. Clonal size and the V and J genes are those of that table, whereas D and trimming came from the DNA. The sample table shows under 140,000 clones, and around 79% are seen once. The ten largest clones add up to roughly 17% of the sample.

Each collaborating institution followed its own protocols to collect whole blood in K2EDTA tubes. Collaborator samples were shipped for TCRbeta analysis as frozen whole blood, isolated PBMCs, or DNA extracted from either sample type. The sequenced material came from peripheral blood. This sequence originates from a woman over 75 with active or convalescent COVID-19.

The base sequence is TGTGCCAGCAGGTTGGGGGCGCTTCGGTCACCCCTCCACTTT. It translates as CASRLGALRSPLHF. The rearrangement combines TRBV28 with TRBJ1-6, and TRBD1 may be the D gene, going by 6 matching bases. Relative to germline, V is 6 bases shorter and J is 10 bases shorter, with 16 bases between their ends. From a lookup of the germline V gene, CDR1 and CDR2 are MDHEN and SYDVKM. From the cysteine through the phenylalanine, the CDR3 covers 14 amino acids. The read is trimmed to its CDR3 DNA, 42 bases read in frame from base 1.